This TCR beta chain was identified during a study of T cell clonality in common variable immunodeficiency. Study-level points and caveats: Shared TCRbeta clones were fewer between CVID subjects than controls. Links between repertoire features and CVID complications were heterogeneity-limited.

This clone was counted many times. The antigen is unknown. The read halts 3 residues ahead of the CDR3 end, with the missing end drawn from the germline J gene. Assay used: immunoSEQ multiplex PCR; TCRdb lists only in-frame clones, some missing. The sample offers about 40,000 clones and no singletons, the top ten holding approximately 3%. The CDR3 is 16 residues long. CDR1 and CDR2 from the germline V gene are KGHSH and LQKENI. With 5 bases clipped from V and 1 base from J, the junction kept 7 bases outside the gene matches. This TCR came from a person aged 18 to 75 in good health. The sequenced sample consisted of peripheral blood mononuclear cells. The rearrangement uses TRBV18 and TRBJ2-1, with 8 bases lining up with TRBD2. The part of the CDR3 DNA that was read is TGTGCCAGCTCATCAACGGGACTAGGTTCCTACAATGAG. It codes for CASSSTGLGSYNE. The full CDR3 is CASSSTGLGSYNEQFF.